This TCR beta chain was identified in a study of a mutant IDH1 vaccine in newly diagnosed glioma. The wider study: Eight vaccine injections were given to patients in weeks 1, 3, 5, 7, 11, 15, 19 and 23. Former treatment meant radiotherapy, temozolomide, or both; the majority had gotten both.

Specified time point: week 5, during vaccination. Every vaccination contained 300 ug of the mutant IDH1 20-mer peptide and was paired with topical imiquimod. Donors had new IDH1-mutant astrocytomas of WHO grade 3 or 4 (ATRX-lost). Details on this clone: Its specificity is not known.

Using immunoSEQ multiplex PCR, the repertoire was profiled, and TCRdb retains in-frame clones only, with some absent. The data contain 52,000 or so clones, less than 85% of them singletons. Trimming pared 2 bases from V and 0 bases from J, leaving 11 bases between. Per germline, CDR1 SGHNT and CDR2 YYREEE (reference sequence). The CDR3 totals 15 residues. V usage is TRBV5-4 and J usage is TRBJ2-5, with D perhaps TRBD1 (5 bases). The TCR comes from a woman younger than 35 with glioma. Some clones in this sample may be carry-over from other donors' samples. The sequenced sample was PBMCs, obtained from a glioma patient whose treatment included an IDH1 peptide vaccine. The CDR3 loop reads CASSFRQSYQETQYF. The CDR3 DNA reads TGTGCCAGCAGCTTCCGACAGAGCTACCAAGAGACCCAGTACTTC.